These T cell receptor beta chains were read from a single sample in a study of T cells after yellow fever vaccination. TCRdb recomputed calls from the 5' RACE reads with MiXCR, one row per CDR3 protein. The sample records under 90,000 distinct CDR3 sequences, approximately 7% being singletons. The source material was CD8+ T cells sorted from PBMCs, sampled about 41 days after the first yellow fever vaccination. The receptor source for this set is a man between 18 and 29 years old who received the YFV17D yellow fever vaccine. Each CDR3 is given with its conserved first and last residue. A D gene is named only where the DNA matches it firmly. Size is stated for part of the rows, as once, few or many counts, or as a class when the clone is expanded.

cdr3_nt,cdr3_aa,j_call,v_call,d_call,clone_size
TGTGCCAGCAGTTTTCGTGAGGGTACTCAAGAGACCCAGTACTTC,CASSFREGTQETQYF,TRBJ2-5,TRBV6-5,-,few
TGCGCCAGCAGCCTACGACTAGCGGGGGGTAACAATGAGCAGTTCTTC,CASSLRLAGGNNEQFF,TRBJ2-1,TRBV4-1,TRBD2,many
TGCGCCAGCAGCCAAGAAGGGCTAGGGCATGAGCAGTTCTTC,CASSQEGLGHEQFF,TRBJ2-1,TRBV4-1,-,many
TGCAGCGTTGAATACAATGAGCAGTTCTTC,CSVEYNEQFF,TRBJ2-1,TRBV29-1,-,many
TGTGCCAGCAGCCGGACAGTATCTAGCACAGATACGCAGTATTTT,CASSRTVSSTDTQYF,TRBJ2-3,TRBV7-8,-,many
TGTGCCATCAGTGAGGGTTTGACTGAAGCTTTCTTT,CAISEGLTEAFF,TRBJ1-1,TRBV10-3,-,many
TGTGCCATCAGTGAGGATGCAGGACCCGAAAGTAAGCAAGAGACCCAGTACTTC,CAISEDAGPESKQETQYF,TRBJ2-5,TRBV10-3,-,few
TGCAGTTCGTGGGACAGCGCGAACACCGGGGAGCTGTTTTTT,CSSWDSANTGELFF,TRBJ2-2,TRBV20-1,TRBD1,many
TGCGCCAGCAGCCCCTGGGCGTCGGACGAGCAGTACTTC,CASSPWASDEQYF,TRBJ2-7,TRBV5-1,-,many
TGTGCCAGCAGCCCCCACCCCGGGACAGCTAACTATGGCTACACCTTC,CASSPHPGTANYGYTF,TRBJ1-2,TRBV7-8,TRBD1,-
TGCGCCAGCAGTGGCGGACAGGGAGGAGAGACCCAGTACTTC,CASSGGQGGETQYF,TRBJ2-5,TRBV25-1,TRBD1,few
TGTGCCAGCAGACCCACTAGCGGTTCGCAAGAGACCCAGTACTTC,CASRPTSGSQETQYF,TRBJ2-5,TRBV12-3/TRBV12-4,TRBD2,few
TGTGCCAGCAGTCATAGCGGGGGGGCCTCAGATACGCAGTATTTT,CASSHSGGASDTQYF,TRBJ2-3,TRBV7-8,TRBD2,many
TGTGCCAGCAGTTTTTTGGCGGGGGTTAATGAGCAGTTCTTC,CASSFLAGVNEQFF,TRBJ2-1,TRBV12-3/TRBV12-4,TRBD2,few
TGTGCCAGCAGGGGACTAGCGGGGGTGACAGATACGCAGTATTTT,CASRGLAGVTDTQYF,TRBJ2-3,TRBV12-3/TRBV12-4,TRBD2,-
TGTGCCAGCAGCAAACTCGTACCGGGGACGGGAGGCACTGAAGCTTTCTTT,CASSKLVPGTGGTEAFF,TRBJ1-1,TRBV21-1,-,many
TGCAGTGCTAGAGATCCCGGGGAATTGTCACCCCTCCACTTT,CSARDPGELSPLHF,TRBJ1-6,TRBV20-1,-,-
TGTGCCAGCAGTTTTCTCGGTTTCACAGATACGCAGTATTTT,CASSFLGFTDTQYF,TRBJ2-3,TRBV12-3/TRBV12-4,-,few
TGTGCCAGCAGCTTCTCTGAGGAAGAGACCCAGTACTTC,CASSFSEEETQYF,TRBJ2-5,TRBV7-9,-,many
TGTGCCAGTAGTATCAGAAACACTCTAAGCAATCAGCCCCAGCATTTT,CASSIRNTLSNQPQHF,TRBJ1-5,TRBV19,-,few
TGCGCCAGCAGCTTGGAGGAGGGGGACACTGAAGCTTTCTTT,CASSLEEGDTEAFF,TRBJ1-1,TRBV5-1,-,-
TGTGCCAGCAGTCTTGCGGGGGACAGCAATGAGCAGTTCTTC,CASSLAGDSNEQFF,TRBJ2-1,TRBV7-2,-,many
TGTGCCAGCAGTTACTCGACAGGGGGCTATGGCTACACCTTC,CASSYSTGGYGYTF,TRBJ1-2,TRBV6-5,TRBD1,many
TGTGCCAGCAGCTTCGGCAGGGGGTACGAAAAACTGTTTTTT,CASSFGRGYEKLFF,TRBJ1-4,TRBV5-6,TRBD1,many
TGTGCCAGCAGCCGACAGGAAACGAACACCGGGGAGCTGTTTTTT,CASSRQETNTGELFF,TRBJ2-2,TRBV6-1,-,many
TGCAGCGTCTCTCAACAGGGGGGCGAGCAGTACTTC,CSVSQQGGEQYF,TRBJ2-7,TRBV29-1,TRBD1,-
TGTGCCATCAGGCGAGAAGGCAACCGCTATGGCTACACCTTC,CAIRREGNRYGYTF,TRBJ1-2,TRBV10-3,-,many
TGTGCCAGCAGTCCCCCCCGAGGGGTCCAACGCTACGAGCAGTACTTC,CASSPPRGVQRYEQYF,TRBJ2-7,TRBV12-3/TRBV12-4,-,few